This TCR beta chain was captured by sequencing in a study of molecular identifiers for immune sequencing clone quantification. The V gene lost 6 bases and the J gene lost 6 bases, with 10 bases spanning the gap. Per germline, CDR1 SEHNR and CDR2 FQNEAQ (reference sequence). This CDR3 contains 12 residues. Findings of the study overall: Sizes of highly expanded clones could be underestimated through identical TCRs sharing a barcode.

The authors sorted naive CD8 T cells as CD8+CD4-CCR7+CD45RA+. This clonotype was picked up many times. Its matching antigen is unknown. Using its own MiXCR run on the PCR reads, TCRdb lists one record per CDR3 protein. In the table there are hundreds of thousands of distinct CDR3 sequences, roughly 25% of which are singletons. The receptor comes from a human donor in good health. Some libraries in this study had Jurkat cell RNA spiked in. The rearrangement links TRBV7-9 to TRBJ2-3, with D maybe TRBD2 (5 bases). Sequenced sample: naive CD8+ T cells from blood, with Jurkat cell RNA spiked in. Described subset: FACS-sorted CD8+CD4-CCR7+CD45RA+ naive T cells. Written as DNA, the CDR3 is TGTGCCAGCAGACTAGAAACGGATACGCAGTATTTT. Translated, it gives CASRLETDTQYF.